One and the same sample provided the 18 T cell receptor beta chains below, sequenced in a study of T cells in localized non-small cell lung cancer. Method: immunoSEQ multiplex PCR; TCRdb's copy keeps in-frame clones and lacks some. The sample consists of roughly 38,000 clones, approximately 88% of them appearing once. Specimen: peripheral blood, collected before any cancer treatment. These receptors were collected from a woman between 35 and 70 years old with stage I lung adenocarcinoma.

The V gene is TRBV7-3, the J gene TRBJ2-2, with 7 bases matching TRBD2. Germline V gene lookup returns CDR1 SGHTA and CDR2 FQGTGA. The CDR3 covers 17 residues. V shed 5 bases, J shed 5 bases, and the junction held 14 bases outside the gene matches. CDR3 amino acids: CASSPHGGSGRTGELFF. In DNA, the CDR3 is TGTGCCAGCAGCCCCCACGGGGGGAGTGGGAGGACCGGGGAGCTGTTTTTT.

V and J are TRBV6-5 and TRBJ1-1; D remains unclear. This CDR3 is 15 amino acids long. Germline CDR1 and CDR2: MNHEY and SVGAGI. Trimming removed 0 bases at V and 0 bases at J, with 8 bases between. CDR3 in DNA: TGTGCCAGCAGTTACTCGGCGACAATGAACACTGAAGCTTTCTTT. Its protein product is CASSYSATMNTEAFF.

The rearrangement links TRBV7-8 to TRBJ1-5; a possible D gene is TRBD1 (5 bases). Germline V CDR1 and CDR2: SGHVS, FQNEAQ. The V end was cut by 2 bases, the J end by 5 bases, with 13 bases between. CDR3 length: 15 residues. The CDR3 protein is CASSLLRQRDQPQHF. CDR3 nucleotide sequence: TGTGCCAGCAGCTTACTGAGACAGCGAGATCAGCCCCAGCATTTT.

This sequence joins TRBV28 and TRBJ1-6; D remains unclear. In germline, CDR1 is MDHEN, CDR2 SYDVKM. CDR3 length: 13 residues. The V end was cut by 4 bases, the J end by 7 bases, with 8 bases between. The CDR3 loop is CASSSDVNSPLHF. The CDR3 DNA sequence: TGTGCCAGCAGTTCGGACGTAAATTCACCCCTCCACTTT.

This rearrangement joins TRBV18 to TRBJ2-1, with 8 bases aligning to TRBD1. Germline trimming cut 5 bases from V and 9 bases from J; bases unmatched to any gene: 6. This CDR3 comprises 13 residues. Germline CDR1 and CDR2: KGHSH and LQKENI. CDR3 sequence: CASSSQGVIEQFF. CDR3 coding DNA: TGTGCCAGCTCATCACAGGGGGTTATTGAGCAGTTCTTC.

The J gene is TRBJ1-5, the V gene TRBV6-5, with D uncertain. The CDR3 loop spans 15 amino acids. Germline lookup yields CDR1 MNHEY and CDR2 SVGAGI. The V end was cut by 0 bases, the J end by 4 bases, with 10 bases between. Here the CDR3 DNA reads TGTGCCAGCAGTTACTCCAGGCGGCTGAATCAGCCCCAGCATTTT. Amino acids: CASSYSRRLNQPQHF.

The gene calls are TRBV18 and TRBJ1-2; TRBD1 might be the D (5 bases). Germline loops: CDR1 KGHSH, CDR2 LQKENI. The CDR3 runs 15 residues. V lost 0 bases, J lost 8 bases, and 16 bases lay in between. This chain's CDR3 is CASSPPRTTTGGYTF. CDR3 nucleotides: TGTGCCAGCTCACCACCCCGGACAACAACGGGCGGCTACACCTTC.

The CDR3 loop is CASSPSALSYNEQFF. For the CDR3, the DNA is TGTGCCAGTAGCCCTTCAGCGCTCTCCTACAATGAGCAGTTCTTC. The chain carries TRBV19 and TRBJ2-1; unclear D gene. V was pared by 6 bases and J by 0 bases, with 12 bases between. There are 15 residues in the CDR3. Germline V gives CDR1 LNHDA, CDR2 SQIVND (reference sequence).

V gene TRBV6-5 combines with J gene TRBJ2-1; 8 positions match TRBD1. This CDR3 has 15 residues. Germline lookup yields CDR1 MNHEY and CDR2 SVGAGI. V was pared by 4 bases and J by 10 bases, with 12 bases of the junction left unmatched. In nucleotides, the CDR3 is TGTGCCAGCAGTTCTCAGGGGGCAGATTTCGGAGAGCAGTTCTTC. It specifies CASSSQGADFGEQFF.

The chain joins TRBV6-5 to TRBJ2-7; a weak D match, TRBD1 (5 bases). Deletions cut 4 bases from V and 2 bases from J, with 18 bases between. The CDR3 is 16 residues long. The germline CDR1 and CDR2 sequences are MNHEY and SVGAGI. CDR3 DNA sequence: TGTGCCAGCAGTTCCCTTACAGGCGTGACGCCCTACGAGCAGTACTTC. Its protein product is CASSSLTGVTPYEQYF.

The CDR3 nucleotides are TGTGCCACCAGCAGAGATCCGAGGGAAGGTACGGAGACCCAGTACTTC. Protein: CATSRDPREGTETQYF. The chain uses TRBV15 and TRBJ2-5; D may be TRBD2 (5 bases). This CDR3 has 16 residues. Germline values: CDR1 LNHNV, CDR2 YYDKDF (reference sequence). V gave up 0 bases and J gave up 5 bases, with 16 bases separating them.

As concerns this clone: The junction departs from the called germline gene at one end, perhaps through a read error. The chain joins TRBV29-1 to TRBJ2-1; no reliable D call. This CDR3 has 16 residues. Looked up from germline, CDR1 is SQVTM and CDR2 is ANQGSEA. This CDR3 reads CNVEDRTPGSYNEQFF. CDR3 sequence (DNA): TGCAACGTTGAAGATCGTACTCCTGGTTCCTACAATGAGCAGTTCTTC.

This clone was detected once. This chain connects TRBV27 to TRBJ2-1; TRBD1 matches 9 bases. Germline CDR1 MNHEY, CDR2 SMNVEV (reference sequence). V lost 3 bases to trimming and J lost 2 bases; unmatched junction nucleotides: 5. The CDR3 loop spans 16 amino acids. In DNA, the CDR3 is TGTGCCAGCAGTTTGTCTCGACAGGGGGCCTACAATGAGCAGTTCTTC. It encodes CASSLSRQGAYNEQFF.

The chain combines TRBV27 with TRBJ1-5; no firm D call. CDR1 is MNHEY, CDR2 SMNVEV, per germline (reference sequence). CDR3 size: 14 residues. Trimming cost V 3 bases and J 0 bases, with 6 bases left between them. The CDR3 nucleotides read TGTGCCAGCAGTTTTCGCGGTAGCAATCAGCCCCAGCATTTT. Translated: CASSFRGSNQPQHF.

The chain recombines TRBV30 with TRBJ1-4, with TRBD1 identical over 9 bases. CDR1 and CDR2 (germline): GTSNPN, SVGIG (reference sequence). Trimming removed 0 bases from V and 15 bases from J; junction bases left unmatched: 8. There are 13 residues in the CDR3. The CDR3 sequence is CAWSVEGTGKVFF. The CDR3 DNA is TGTGCCTGGAGTGTAGAGGGGACAGGGAAGGTGTTTTTT.

The chain is built from TRBV28 and TRBJ2-5; maybe TRBD1 (6 bases). The CDR3 consists of 15 residues. Germline V lookup: CDR1 MDHEN, CDR2 SYDVKM. V shed 6 bases and J shed 0 bases, with 14 bases lying between them. CDR3 amino acids: CASRTGRGYQETQYF. CDR3 DNA sequence: TGTGCCAGCAGAACAGGGAGAGGGTACCAAGAGACCCAGTACTTC.

J is TRBJ2-3 and V is TRBV4-1; D not certain. Per the germline V gene, CDR1 is MGHRA and CDR2 is YSYEKL. The ends were cut back, 4 bases at V and 5 bases at J, with 7 bases in the middle. This CDR3 region has 12 residues. The CDR3 protein is CASSPTEDTQYF. In DNA, the CDR3 is TGCGCCAGCAGCCCTACCGAAGATACGCAGTATTTT.

This clone was seen once. This chain connects TRBV2 to TRBJ2-1, with TRBD2 identical over 7 bases. From germline, CDR1 is SNHLY and CDR2 FYNNEI. The CDR3 runs 13 residues. The V segment lost 6 bases and the J segment 10 bases; nucleotides outside the gene matches: 9. CDR3 nucleotides: TGTGCCAGCAGCCGAATAGGGAGGGGCGAGCAGTTCTTC. It translates to CASSRIGRGEQFF.